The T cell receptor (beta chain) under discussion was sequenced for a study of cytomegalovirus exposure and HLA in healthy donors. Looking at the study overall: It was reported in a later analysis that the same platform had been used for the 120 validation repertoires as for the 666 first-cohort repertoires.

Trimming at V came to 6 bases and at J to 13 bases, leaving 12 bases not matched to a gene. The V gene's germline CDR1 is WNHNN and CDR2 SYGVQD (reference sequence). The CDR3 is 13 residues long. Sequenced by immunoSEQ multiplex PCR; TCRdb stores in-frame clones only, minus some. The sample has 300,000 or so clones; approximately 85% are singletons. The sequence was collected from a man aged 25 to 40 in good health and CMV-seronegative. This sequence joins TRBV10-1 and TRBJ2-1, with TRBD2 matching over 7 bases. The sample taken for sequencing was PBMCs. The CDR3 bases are TGCGCCAGCAGACCGGACGGCGCGGGGGTCCAGTTCTTC. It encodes CASRPDGAGVQFF.